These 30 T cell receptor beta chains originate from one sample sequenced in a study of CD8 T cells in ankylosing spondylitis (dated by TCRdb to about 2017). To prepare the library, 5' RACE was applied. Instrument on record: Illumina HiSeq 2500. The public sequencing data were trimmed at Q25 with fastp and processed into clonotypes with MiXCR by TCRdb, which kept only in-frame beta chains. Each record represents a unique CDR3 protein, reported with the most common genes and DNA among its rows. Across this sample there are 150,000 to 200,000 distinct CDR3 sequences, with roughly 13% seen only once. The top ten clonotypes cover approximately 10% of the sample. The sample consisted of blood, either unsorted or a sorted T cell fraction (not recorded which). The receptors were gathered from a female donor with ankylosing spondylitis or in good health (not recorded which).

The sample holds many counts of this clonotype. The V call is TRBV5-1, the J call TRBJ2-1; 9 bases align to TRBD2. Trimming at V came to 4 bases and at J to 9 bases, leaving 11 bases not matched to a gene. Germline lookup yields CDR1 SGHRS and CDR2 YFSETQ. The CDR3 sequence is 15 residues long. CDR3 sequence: CASSISGSGLGEQFF. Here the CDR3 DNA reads TGCGCCAGCAGCATTAGCGGGAGCGGTTTGGGTGAGCAGTTCTTC.

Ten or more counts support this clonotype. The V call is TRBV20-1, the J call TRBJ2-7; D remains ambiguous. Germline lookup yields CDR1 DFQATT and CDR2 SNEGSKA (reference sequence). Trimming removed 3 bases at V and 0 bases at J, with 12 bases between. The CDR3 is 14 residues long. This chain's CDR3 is CSASPTDSSYEQYF. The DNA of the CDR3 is TGCAGTGCTAGCCCCACAGATTCCTCCTACGAGCAGTACTTC.

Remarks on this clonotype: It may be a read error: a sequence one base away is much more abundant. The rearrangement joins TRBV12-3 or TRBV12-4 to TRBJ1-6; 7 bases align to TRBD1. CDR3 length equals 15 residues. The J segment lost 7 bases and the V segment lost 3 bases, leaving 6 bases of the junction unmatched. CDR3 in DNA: TGTGCCAGCAGTTTGGCCGGGACAGAGAATTCACCCCTCCACTTT. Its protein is CASSLAGTENSPLHF.

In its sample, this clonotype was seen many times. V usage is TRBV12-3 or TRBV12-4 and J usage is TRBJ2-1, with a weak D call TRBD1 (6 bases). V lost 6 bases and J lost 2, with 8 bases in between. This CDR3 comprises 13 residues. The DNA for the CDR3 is TGTGCCAGCAGCCGGGACACCTACAATGAGCAGTTCTTC. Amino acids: CASSRDTYNEQFF.

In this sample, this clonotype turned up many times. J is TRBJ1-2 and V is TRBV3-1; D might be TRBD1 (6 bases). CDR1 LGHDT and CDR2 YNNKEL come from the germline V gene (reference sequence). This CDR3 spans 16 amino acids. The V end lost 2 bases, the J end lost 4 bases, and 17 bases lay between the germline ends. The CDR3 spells CASSQIHVGQSYGYTF. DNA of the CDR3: TGTGCCAGCAGCCAAATACACGTCGGACAGTCCTATGGCTACACCTTC.

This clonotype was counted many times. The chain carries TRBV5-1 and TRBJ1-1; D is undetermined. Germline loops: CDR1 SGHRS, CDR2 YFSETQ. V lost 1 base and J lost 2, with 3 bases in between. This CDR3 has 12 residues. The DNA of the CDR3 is TGCGCCAGCAGCTTGCAAAACACTGAAGCTTTCTTT. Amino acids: CASSLQNTEAFF.

CDR3: CASSSHLGRQTKTEAFF. The CDR3 nucleotides read TGTGCCAGCAGCTCCCACTTGGGACGACAGACGAAGACTGAAGCTTTCTTT. The chain couples TRBV7-8 to TRBJ1-1, with D perhaps matching TRBD1 (5 bases). Trimming cost V 4 bases and J 5 bases, with 23 bases left between them. The CDR3 sequence is 17 residues long. Per the germline V gene, CDR1 is SGHVS and CDR2 is FQNEAQ.

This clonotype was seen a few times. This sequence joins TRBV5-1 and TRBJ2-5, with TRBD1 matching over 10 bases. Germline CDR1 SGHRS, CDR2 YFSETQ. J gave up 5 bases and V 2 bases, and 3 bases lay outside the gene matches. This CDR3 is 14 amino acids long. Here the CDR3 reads CASSFDRGRETQYF. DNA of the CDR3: TGCGCCAGCAGCTTTGACAGGGGGCGTGAGACCCAGTACTTC. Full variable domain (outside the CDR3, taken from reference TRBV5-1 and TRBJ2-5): KAGVTQTPRYLIKTRGQQVTLSCSPISGHRSVSWYQQTPGQGLQFLFEYFSETQRNKGNFPGRFSGRQFSNSRSEMNVSTLELGDSALYLCASSFDRGRETQYFGPGTRLLVL.

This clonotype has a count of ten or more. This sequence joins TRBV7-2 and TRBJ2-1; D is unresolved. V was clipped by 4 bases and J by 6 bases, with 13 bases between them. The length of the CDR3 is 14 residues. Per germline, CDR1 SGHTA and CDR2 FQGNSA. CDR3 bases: TGTGCCAGCAGCTCCTCTCCAGGACCCAATGAGCAGTTCTTC. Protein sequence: CASSSSPGPNEQFF.

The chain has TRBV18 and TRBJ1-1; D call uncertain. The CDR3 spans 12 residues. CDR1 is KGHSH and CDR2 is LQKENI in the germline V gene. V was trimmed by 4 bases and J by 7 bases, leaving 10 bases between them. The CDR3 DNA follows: TGTGCCAGCTCACTTACCAGTAATGAAGCTTTCTTT. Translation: CASSLTSNEAFF.

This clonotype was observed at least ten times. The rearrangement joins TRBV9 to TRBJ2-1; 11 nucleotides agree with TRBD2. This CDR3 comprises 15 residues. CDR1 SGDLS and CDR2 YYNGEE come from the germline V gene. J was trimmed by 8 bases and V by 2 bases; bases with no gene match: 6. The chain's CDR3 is CASSVSGRAGDEQFF. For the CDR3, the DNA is TGTGCCAGCAGCGTTAGCGGGAGGGCGGGCGATGAGCAGTTCTTC.

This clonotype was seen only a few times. The CDR3 loop is CSATQVARGVYEQYF. The CDR3 DNA sequence: TGCAGTGCTACCCAAGTGGCTAGAGGGGTCTACGAGCAGTACTTC. This sequence joins TRBV20-1 and TRBJ2-7; the D gene could be TRBD1 or TRBD2 (5 bases each). The CDR3 has 15 residues. Trimming left V 4 bases short and J 3 bases short, with 19 bases between. Germline CDR1 is DFQATT and CDR2 is SNEGSKA (reference sequence).

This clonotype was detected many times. The CDR3 is CASNRGREKLFF. The CDR3 bases are TGTGCCAGCAACAGGGGGAGGGAAAAACTGTTTTTT. V and J are TRBV25-1 and TRBJ1-4; 8 bases are a match to TRBD1. From germline, CDR1 is MGHDK and CDR2 SYGVNS. With 7 bases clipped from V and 8 bases from J, the junction kept 3 bases outside the gene matches. The CDR3 runs 12 residues.

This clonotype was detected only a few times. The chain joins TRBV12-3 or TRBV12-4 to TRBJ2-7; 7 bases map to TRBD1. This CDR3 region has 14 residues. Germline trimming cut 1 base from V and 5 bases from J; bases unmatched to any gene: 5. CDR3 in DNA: TGTGCCAGCAGTTTAGAGGGGGCACGGCACGAGCAGTACTTC. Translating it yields CASSLEGARHEQYF.

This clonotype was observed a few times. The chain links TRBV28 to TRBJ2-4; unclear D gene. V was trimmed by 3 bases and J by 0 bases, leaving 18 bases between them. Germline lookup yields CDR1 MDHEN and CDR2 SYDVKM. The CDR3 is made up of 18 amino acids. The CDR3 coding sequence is TGTGCCAGCAGTTTGGTCCAGGATCTACTGAAAGCCAAAAACATTCAGTACTTC. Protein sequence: CASSLVQDLLKAKNIQYF. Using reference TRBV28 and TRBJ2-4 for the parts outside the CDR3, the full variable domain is DVKVTQSSRYLVKRTGEKVFLECVQDMDHENMFWYRQDPGLGLRLIYFSYDVKMKEKGDIPEGYSVSREKKERFSLILESASTNQTSMYLCASSLVQDLLKAKNIQYFGAGTRLSVL.

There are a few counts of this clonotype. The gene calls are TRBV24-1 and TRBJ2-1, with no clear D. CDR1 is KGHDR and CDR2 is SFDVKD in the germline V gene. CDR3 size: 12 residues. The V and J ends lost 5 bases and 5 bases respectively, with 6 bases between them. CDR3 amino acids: CATSGLNNEQFF. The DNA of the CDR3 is TGTGCCACCAGTGGTTTAAACAATGAGCAGTTCTTC.

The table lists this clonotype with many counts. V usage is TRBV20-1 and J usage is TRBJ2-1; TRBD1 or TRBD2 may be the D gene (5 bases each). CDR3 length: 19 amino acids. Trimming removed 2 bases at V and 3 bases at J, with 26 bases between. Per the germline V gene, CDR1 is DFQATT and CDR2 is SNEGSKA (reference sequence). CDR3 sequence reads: CSARTSQIRGVGNYNEQFF. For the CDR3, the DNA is TGCAGTGCTAGAACCTCTCAAATACGGGGCGTGGGGAACTACAATGAGCAGTTCTTC.

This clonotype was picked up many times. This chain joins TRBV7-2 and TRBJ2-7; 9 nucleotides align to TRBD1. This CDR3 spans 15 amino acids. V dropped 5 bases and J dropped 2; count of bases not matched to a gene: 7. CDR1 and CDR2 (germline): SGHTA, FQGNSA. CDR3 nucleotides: TGTGCCAGCAGCGATCGTGGGACAGGGCCCTACGAGCAGTACTTC. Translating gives CASSDRGTGPYEQYF.

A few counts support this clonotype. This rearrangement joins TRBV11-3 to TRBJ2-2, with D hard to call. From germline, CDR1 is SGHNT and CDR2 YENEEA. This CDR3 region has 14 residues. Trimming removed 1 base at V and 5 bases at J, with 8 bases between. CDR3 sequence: CASSLVTETGELFF. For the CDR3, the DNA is TGTGCCAGCAGCTTAGTAACCGAGACCGGGGAGCTGTTTTTT.

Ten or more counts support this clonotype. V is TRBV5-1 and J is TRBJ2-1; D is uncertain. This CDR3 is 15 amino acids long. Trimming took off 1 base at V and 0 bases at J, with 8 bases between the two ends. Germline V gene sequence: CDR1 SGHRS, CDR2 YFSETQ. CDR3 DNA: TGCGCCAGCAGCTTGAGCTTGAGCTCCTACAATGAGCAGTTCTTC. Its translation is CASSLSLSSYNEQFF.

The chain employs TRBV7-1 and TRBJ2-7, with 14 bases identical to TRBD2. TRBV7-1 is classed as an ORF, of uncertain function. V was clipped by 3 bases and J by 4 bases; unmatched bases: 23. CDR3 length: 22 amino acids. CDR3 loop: CASSSVGPWGTSGSDKRYEQYF. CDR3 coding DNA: TGTGCCAGCAGCTCCGTTGGACCGTGGGGGACTAGCGGGAGTGACAAGAGGTACGAGCAGTACTTC.

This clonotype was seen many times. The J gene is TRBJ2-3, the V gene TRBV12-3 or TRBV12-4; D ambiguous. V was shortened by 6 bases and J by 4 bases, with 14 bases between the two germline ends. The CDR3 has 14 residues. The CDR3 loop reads CASRIQTQSDTQYF. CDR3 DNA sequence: TGTGCCAGCAGGATCCAGACTCAATCAGATACGCAGTATTTT.

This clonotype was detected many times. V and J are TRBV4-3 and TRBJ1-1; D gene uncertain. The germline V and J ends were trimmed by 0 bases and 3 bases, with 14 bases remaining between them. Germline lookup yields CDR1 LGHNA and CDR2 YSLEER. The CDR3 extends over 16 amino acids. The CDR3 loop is CASSQEYRRRDTEAFF. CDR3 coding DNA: TGCGCCAGCAGCCAAGAATATCGAAGAAGGGACACTGAAGCTTTCTTT.

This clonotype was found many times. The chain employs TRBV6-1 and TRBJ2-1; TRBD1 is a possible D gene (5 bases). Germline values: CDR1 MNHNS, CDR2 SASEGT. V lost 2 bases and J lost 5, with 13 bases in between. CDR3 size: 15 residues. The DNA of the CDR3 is TGTGCCAGCAGTGAAAGGGGCGGATCAAACAATGAGCAGTTCTTC. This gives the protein CASSERGGSNNEQFF.

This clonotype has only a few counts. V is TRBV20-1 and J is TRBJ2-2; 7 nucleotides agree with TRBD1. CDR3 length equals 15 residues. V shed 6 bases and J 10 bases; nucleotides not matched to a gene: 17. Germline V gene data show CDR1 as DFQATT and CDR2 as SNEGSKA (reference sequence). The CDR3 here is CSAKTLGDSSEELFF. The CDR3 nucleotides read TGCAGTGCGAAAACTCTTGGGGACAGTTCTGAGGAGCTGTTTTTT.

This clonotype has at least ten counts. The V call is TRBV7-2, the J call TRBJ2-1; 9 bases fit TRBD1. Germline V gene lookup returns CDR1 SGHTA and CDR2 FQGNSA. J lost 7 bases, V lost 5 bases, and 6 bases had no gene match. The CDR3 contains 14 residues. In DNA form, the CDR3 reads TGTGCCAGCAGCACGCTGACAGGGGGGAATGAGCAGTTCTTC. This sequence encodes CASSTLTGGNEQFF.

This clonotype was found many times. The CDR3 loop is CASSQDIVARDSLFSGANVLTF. In nucleotides, the CDR3 is TGCGCCAGCAGCCAAGATATTGTAGCGAGGGACAGCCTTTTCTCTGGGGCCAACGTCCTGACTTTC. The rearrangement links TRBV4-1 to TRBJ2-6, with 7 bases identical to TRBD1. The germline CDR1 and CDR2 sequences are MGHRA and YSYEKL. The CDR3 contains 22 residues. J lost 0 bases, V lost 0 bases, and 17 bases had no gene match.

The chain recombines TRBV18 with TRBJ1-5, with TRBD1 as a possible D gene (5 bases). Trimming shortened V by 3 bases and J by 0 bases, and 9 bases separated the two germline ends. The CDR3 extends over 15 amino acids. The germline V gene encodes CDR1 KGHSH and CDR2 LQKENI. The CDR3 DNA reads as TGTGCCAGCTCACCCGGGGCGGGTAGCAATCAGCCCCAGCATTTT. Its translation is CASSPGAGSNQPQHF.

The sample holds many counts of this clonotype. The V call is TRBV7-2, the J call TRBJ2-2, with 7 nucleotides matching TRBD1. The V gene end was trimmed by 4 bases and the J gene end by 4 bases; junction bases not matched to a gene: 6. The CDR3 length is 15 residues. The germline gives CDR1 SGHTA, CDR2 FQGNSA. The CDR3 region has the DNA TGTGCCAGCAGCTCAAGACAGGGAAGCACCGGGGAGCTGTTTTTT. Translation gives CASSSRQGSTGELFF.

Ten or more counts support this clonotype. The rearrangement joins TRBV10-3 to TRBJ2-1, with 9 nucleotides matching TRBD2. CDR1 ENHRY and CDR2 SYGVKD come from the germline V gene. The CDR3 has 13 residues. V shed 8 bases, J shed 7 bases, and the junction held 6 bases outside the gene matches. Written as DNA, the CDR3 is TGTGCCATCGGCCTAGCGGGAACGAATGAGCAGTTCTTC. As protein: CAIGLAGTNEQFF.